The rows below give T cell receptor beta chains drawn from one sample of a study of cytotoxic CD8 clonotypes in ibrutinib-treated CLL. Clones were read by immunoSEQ multiplex PCR, and TCRdb kept only the in-frame ones, dropping some. The data show 20,000 to 25,000 clones, under 80% seen once. Sequencing was performed on PBMCs, taken before ibrutinib treatment. These receptors were obtained from a human donor with chronic lymphocytic leukemia. Each CDR3 is given with its conserved first and last residue. A D gene is named only where the DNA matches it firmly. Clone size is stated in some rows and not others, as once, few, many or a class when expanded.

V	J	size	D	DNA	CDR3
TRBV2	TRBJ2-7	.	.	TGTGCCAGCAGTGCGACTGAGCCCTACGAGCAGTACTTC	CASSATEPYEQYF
TRBV5-1	TRBJ2-2	.	.	TGCGCCAGCAGCTTGAATTCAGCTAACACCGGGGAGCTGTTTTTT	CASSLNSANTGELFF
TRBV30	TRBJ1-2	.	.	TGTGCCTGGAGTACGGGGGGGCGCGAAGGCTACACCTTC	CAWSTGGREGYTF
TRBV19	TRBJ2-2	.	.	TGTGCCAGTAGTACGGGAGTTGGGGTGAACACCGGGGAGCTGTTTTTT	CASSTGVGVNTGELFF
TRBV18	TRBJ1-2	once	.	TGTGCCAGCTTCTCTTCCGGGACAACGAGCTATGGCTACACCTTC	CASFSSGTTSYGYTF
TRBV7-6	TRBJ2-7	.	.	TGTGCCAGCAGCTTAGCAGCGGTTGGCGAGCAGTACTTC	CASSLAAVGEQYF
TRBV5-1	TRBJ1-5	few	TRBD1	TGCGCCAGCAGCTACGGGACAGGGGGACAGCCCCAGCATTTT	CASSYGTGGQPQHF
TRBV7-3	TRBJ2-7	.	TRBD2	TGTGCCAGCAGAACGGGAGGGCCCTCCTACGAGCAGTACTTC	CASRTGGPSYEQYF
TRBV5-1	TRBJ1-2	.	TRBD1	TGCGCCAGCAGCACCCTGACAGGGGGCGCGCATGGCTACACCTTC	CASSTLTGGAHGYTF
TRBV5-6	TRBJ2-5	.	TRBD1	TGTGCCAGCAGCTTCGGGACAGGTGGACAAGAGACCCAGTACTTC	CASSFGTGGQETQYF
TRBV5-4	TRBJ2-1	.	TRBD2	TGTGCCAGCAGCCCCCAAGCGGGAAACTCCTACAATGAGCAGTTCTTC	CASSPQAGNSYNEQFF
TRBV18	TRBJ2-5	.	TRBD2	TGTGCCAGCTCACCTTTAGCGGGAGACGGTGAAGAGACCCAGTACTTC	CASSPLAGDGEETQYF
TRBV7-9	TRBJ1-5	.	TRBD1	TGTGCCAGCAGCCCCGGACAGGGTGCTTGGGGCAATCAGCCCCAGCATTTT	CASSPGQGAWGNQPQHF
TRBV6-1	TRBJ1-2	.	TRBD1	TGTGCCAGCAGTGAGTATGGGACAGTGGATTTAGATGGCTACACCTTC	CASSEYGTVDLDGYTF
TRBV5-4	TRBJ1-1	few	TRBD1	TGTGCCAGCAGCACCGGACAGGGTCTGGCTTTCTTT	CASSTGQGLAFF
TRBV11-2	TRBJ1-6	.	.	TGTGCCAGCAGCTTAGGACCCCTAGGGAATTCACCCCTCCACTTT	CASSLGPLGNSPLHF
TRBV2	TRBJ2-1	.	.	TGTGCCAGCGGTCGGGAGTCTTACAATGAGCAGTTCTTC	CASGRESYNEQFF
TRBV30	TRBJ2-1	.	.	TGTGCCTGGAAGGGGCAGGATGGTGAGCAGTTCTTC	CAWKGQDGEQFF
TRBV5-1	TRBJ2-1	.	.	TGCGCCAGCAGCTTGGTGCGGGACACCTACAATGAGCAGTTCTTC	CASSLVRDTYNEQFF
TRBV11-3	TRBJ2-3	.	.	TGTGCCAGCAGCTTTCGGACAGGCGGGGCAGATACGCAGTATTTT	CASSFRTGGADTQYF
TRBV11-3	TRBJ2-2	.	.	TGTGCCAGCAGCCCAGTCCTGAACACCGGGGAGCTGTTTTTT	CASSPVLNTGELFF
TRBV18	TRBJ2-3	few	.	TGTGCCAGCTCACCGAGTTCTAGCACAGATACGCAGTATTTT	CASSPSSSTDTQYF
TRBV28	TRBJ2-1	.	.	TGTGCCAGCAGTTCCCGGGACGAGCAGTTCTTC	CASSSRDEQFF
TRBV19	TRBJ2-5	.	.	TGTGCCAGTAGTATTGGGTACCAAGAGACCCAGTACTTC	CASSIGYQETQYF
TRBV9	TRBJ2-7	.	TRBD1	TGTGCCAGCAGCCCTTGGACAGGGGGGTACGAGCAGTACTTC	CASSPWTGGYEQYF
TRBV28	TRBJ1-1	.	.	TGTGCCAGCAGTATCCTCGGACAGCAGAACACTGAAGCTTTCTTT	CASSILGQQNTEAFF
TRBV6-5	TRBJ2-2	.	TRBD2	TGTGCCAGCTCCTGGGACCGGGGGGCCGGGGAGCTGTTTTTT	CASSWDRGAGELFF
TRBV6-5	TRBJ2-7	.	.	TGTGCCAGCAGTTACTCGAGTCTAGCACCCCACGAGCAGTACTTC	CASSYSSLAPHEQYF
TRBV13	TRBJ2-7	few	TRBD2	TGTGCCAGCAGCTTAGGTCGAAAGACTAGCGGCCTCTACGAGCAGTACTTC	CASSLGRKTSGLYEQYF
TRBV19	TRBJ1-2	.	.	TGTGCCAGTAGTATACCCGGGGGAGTGGGTTCTGGCTACACCTTC	CASSIPGGVGSGYTF
TRBV7-3	TRBJ2-2	.	.	TGTGCCAGCAGCTTAGGCTCGGCTGGGGAGCTGTTTTTT	CASSLGSAGELFF
TRBV6-1	TRBJ1-2	.	.	TGTGCCAGCACCCTCGAATGGGGGGGGGTCTATGGCTACACCTTC	CASTLEWGGVYGYTF
TRBV5-1	TRBJ1-1	.	TRBD1	TGCGCCAGCAGCTCAACAGGGGTTAGTACTGAAGCTTTCTTT	CASSSTGVSTEAFF
TRBV6-5	TRBJ1-5	.	.	TGTGCCAGCAGTTTTCTAGGGCCCGGAGGCAATCAGCCCCAGCATTTT	CASSFLGPGGNQPQHF
TRBV15	TRBJ2-5	few	TRBD1	TGTGCCACCAGCAGGACAGGGTGGAGTGAGACCCAGTACTTC	CATSRTGWSETQYF
TRBV6-1	TRBJ1-1	.	.	TGTGCCAGCAGGGCCCTTTTGGGATCGGGCACTGAAGCTTTCTTT	CASRALLGSGTEAFF
TRBV10-2	TRBJ2-7	.	TRBD1	TGCGCCAGCAGTGGGACAGGGGGGAGCTCCTACGAGCAGTACTTC	CASSGTGGSSYEQYF
TRBV5-4	TRBJ1-3	few	.	TGTGCCAGCAGCTTCGACAGTGGTGATACCATATATTTT	CASSFDSGDTIYF
TRBV11-3	TRBJ2-3	.	.	TGTGCCAGCAGCTCCGGGCTCAGGGATGCAGATACGCAGTATTTT	CASSSGLRDADTQYF
TRBV5-6	TRBJ1-3	.	.	TGTGCCAGCAGCTTTTTGGGTGCCGGAAACACCATATATTTT	CASSFLGAGNTIYF
TRBV6-1	TRBJ2-7	.	TRBD2	TGTGCCAGCCGGCCAGCGGGAACTACCGAGCAGTACTTC	CASRPAGTTEQYF
TRBV19	TRBJ1-1	few	.	TGTGCCAGTAGTAGGGCTAGCGTCGACAGACCGAACACTGAAGCTTTCTTT	CASSRASVDRPNTEAFF
TRBV2	TRBJ2-1	.	.	TGTGCCAGCAGTGAAATTGGGACCAACAATGAGCAGTTCTTC	CASSEIGTNNEQFF
TRBV30	TRBJ1-5	few	.	TGTGCCTGGAGCCATCAGGGAGGTCAGCCCCAGCATTTT	CAWSHQGGQPQHF
TRBV7-9	TRBJ2-1	.	.	TGTGCCAGCACTACCACCTACAATGAGCAGTTCTTC	CASTTTYNEQFF
TRBV18	TRBJ2-5	.	TRBD1	TGTGCCAGCTCACCCCGGGACAGGGGCAGAATTGGGAAAGAGACCCAGTACTTC	CASSPRDRGRIGKETQYF
TRBV5-1	TRBJ2-7	.	.	TGCGCCAGCAGCGCGGGGACAGTGGGCTACGAGCAGTACTTC	CASSAGTVGYEQYF
TRBV5-4	TRBJ2-7	few	TRBD1	TGTGCCAGCAGCCCCCGACAGGGCTACGAGCAGTACTTC	CASSPRQGYEQYF
TRBV7-9	TRBJ1-4	.	.	TGTGCCAGCAGAAAGACCGGGACACTAAATGAAAAACTGTTTTTT	CASRKTGTLNEKLFF
TRBV10-3	TRBJ1-2	few	.	TGTGCCATTTACCCGGGGGCCAGTAACTATGGCTACACCTTC	CAIYPGASNYGYTF
TRBV6-1	TRBJ1-5	.	.	TGTGCCAGCAGGCTTAGCAATCAGCCCCAGCATTTT	CASRLSNQPQHF
TRBV6-5	TRBJ2-2	.	TRBD2	TGTGCCAGCAGTCCGGCGGGAGTGGCCGGGGAGCTGTTTTTT	CASSPAGVAGELFF